The clone carrying this T cell receptor beta chain was observed many times. Its antigen is as yet unknown. This record belongs to a study of CD8 T cells in ankylosing spondylitis. Broader study findings: Significantly higher representation of disease-linked clones was reported for matched ankylosing spondylitis synovial fluid. Within ankylosing spondylitis blood, a TCR beta motif made up of roughly eight highly homologous variants appeared to be characteristic.

One entry per CDR3 protein results from TCRdb running MiXCR on the 5' RACE reads. The data contain tens of thousands of distinct CDR3 sequences, less than 5.5% of them singletons. Material: blood, either unsorted or a sorted T cell fraction (not recorded which). The source of this sequence is a female donor with ankylosing spondylitis or in good health (not recorded which).

CDR3 nucleotide sequence: TGTGCCAGCAGCGTGGGGGTGGGAGGGAATCAGCCCCAGCATTTT. Encoded protein: CASSVGVGGNQPQHF. The rearrangement joins TRBV9 to TRBJ1-5, with D possibly TRBD1 on 5 matching bases. Germline V gene lookup returns CDR1 SGDLS and CDR2 YYNGEE. Trimming took off 2 bases at V and 4 bases at J, with 13 bases between the two ends. The CDR3 runs to 15 residues.